This T cell receptor beta chain appears in the sequencing data of a study of tumor-infiltrating lymphocytes in primary liver carcinoma. Study-wide background: Samples yielded about 3.5 to 8 million productive TCRbeta reads, similar across tissue types. The study, taken as a whole, reports: Tumors reached a significantly greater top-250-clone fraction than blood did (p = 0.039).

Co-extraction of both nucleic acids (RNA and DNA) used about 18-31 mg of unsorted bulk tissue. Infection with HBV was chronic in patients; they were treatment-naive. Synthesis of TCR beta cDNA was carried out from approximately 500 ng total RNA with a constant-region primer. Sequencing libraries for TCR beta derived from three nested multiplex PCR rounds that used slightly modified ARM-PCR. Both of the initial two PCR rounds ran for roughly 11 cycles and employed TRBV1-TRBV30 forward primers alongside a C-beta reverse primer. TCRdb re-analysed the multiplex PCR reads in MiXCR, keeping a single row per CDR3 protein. There are about 44,000 distinct CDR3 sequences in the sample; more than 60% occur only once, and around 40% lies in the top ten. Germline V gene lookup returns CDR1 MNHNS and CDR2 SASEGT. The CDR3 consists of 16 residues. As concerns this clonotype: The antigen is not known. At one end, the junction sequence differs from germline, possibly due to a read error.

The chain combines TRBV6-1 with TRBJ2-5; D is perhaps TRBD1 (7 bases). The receptor was isolated from a woman aged 25-40 years with primary liver carcinoma and hepatitis B virus infection. The sequencing input was tumor-adjacent normal liver tissue. CDR3 in DNA: TGTGCCAGCAGCCGACAGGGCTCGGAGGGACACGAGACCCAATACTTC. Protein: CASSRQGSEGHETQYF.